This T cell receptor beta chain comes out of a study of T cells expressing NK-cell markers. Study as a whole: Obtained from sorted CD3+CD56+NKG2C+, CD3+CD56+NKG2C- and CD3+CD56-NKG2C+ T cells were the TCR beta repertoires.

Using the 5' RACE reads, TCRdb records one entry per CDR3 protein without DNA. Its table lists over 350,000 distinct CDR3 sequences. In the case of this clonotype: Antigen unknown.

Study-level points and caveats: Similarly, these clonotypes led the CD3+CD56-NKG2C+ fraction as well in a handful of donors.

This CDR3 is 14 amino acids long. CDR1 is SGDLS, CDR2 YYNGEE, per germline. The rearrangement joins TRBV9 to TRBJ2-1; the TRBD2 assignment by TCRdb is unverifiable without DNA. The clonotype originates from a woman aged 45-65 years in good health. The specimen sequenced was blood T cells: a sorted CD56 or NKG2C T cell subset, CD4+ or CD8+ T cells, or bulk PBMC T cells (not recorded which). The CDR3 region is CASSDQGGGDEQFF.